The T cell receptor beta chain described here comes from a study of PD-L1 blockade in urothelial cancer. The wider study: Atezolizumab 1,200 mg was given intravenously every 3 weeks, starting 2014. Study results and limitations: The study found that durable-benefit patients expanded tumor-associated blood clones more at 3 weeks.

Germline V gene sequence: CDR1 MDHEN, CDR2 SYDVKM. V trimming: 7 bases; J trimming: 7 bases; junction bases outside the gene matches: 7. CDR3 size: 15 residues. In regard to this clone: Its antigen remains unknown.

Indicated time point: peripheral blood 6 weeks after treatment start. Method: immunoSEQ multiplex PCR; TCRdb's copy keeps in-frame clones and lacks some. The sample lists about 27,000 clones, less than 85% occurring once. The material was PBMCs, obtained around atezolizumab (anti-PD-L1) treatment. The chain recombines TRBV28 with TRBJ2-1, with 13 nucleotides matching TRBD2. The TCR was taken from a man in his 70s with urothelial cancer. CDR3 nucleotide sequence: TGTGCCAGCACCTCACTAGCGGGAGGGCGGAATGAGCAGTTCTTC. As protein: CASTSLAGGRNEQFF.